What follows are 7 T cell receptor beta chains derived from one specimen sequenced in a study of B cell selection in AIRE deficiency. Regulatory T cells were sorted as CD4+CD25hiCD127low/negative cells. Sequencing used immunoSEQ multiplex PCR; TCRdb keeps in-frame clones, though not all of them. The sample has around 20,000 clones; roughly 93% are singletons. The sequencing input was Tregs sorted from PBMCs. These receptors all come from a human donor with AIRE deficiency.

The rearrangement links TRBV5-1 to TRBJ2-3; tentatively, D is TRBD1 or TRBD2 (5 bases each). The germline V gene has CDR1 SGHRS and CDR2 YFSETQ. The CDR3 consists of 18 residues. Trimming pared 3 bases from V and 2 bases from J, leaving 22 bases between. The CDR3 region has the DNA TGCGCCAGCAGCTCCGATGTCCCGGGACGGGTTCACACAGATACGCAGTATTTT. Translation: CASSSDVPGRVHTDTQYF.

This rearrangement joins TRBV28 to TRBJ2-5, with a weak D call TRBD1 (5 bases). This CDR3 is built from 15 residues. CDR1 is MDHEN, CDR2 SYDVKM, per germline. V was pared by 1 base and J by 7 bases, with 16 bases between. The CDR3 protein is CASSLFERYQGTQYF. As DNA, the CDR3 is TGTGCCAGCAGTTTATTTGAGAGGTACCAGGGGACCCAGTACTTC.

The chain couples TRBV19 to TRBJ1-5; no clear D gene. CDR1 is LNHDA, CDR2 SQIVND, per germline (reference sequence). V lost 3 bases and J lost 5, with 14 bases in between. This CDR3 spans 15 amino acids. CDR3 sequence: CASSMSLRLDQPQHF. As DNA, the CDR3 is TGTGCCAGTAGTATGTCCCTCCGACTCGATCAGCCCCAGCATTTT.

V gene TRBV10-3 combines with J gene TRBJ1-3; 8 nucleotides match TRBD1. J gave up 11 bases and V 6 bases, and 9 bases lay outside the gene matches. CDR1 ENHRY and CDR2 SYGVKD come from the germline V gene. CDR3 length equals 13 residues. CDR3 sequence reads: CAIRGTGQTAIYF. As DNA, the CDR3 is TGTGCCATCAGGGGGACAGGCCAAACTGCCATATATTTT.

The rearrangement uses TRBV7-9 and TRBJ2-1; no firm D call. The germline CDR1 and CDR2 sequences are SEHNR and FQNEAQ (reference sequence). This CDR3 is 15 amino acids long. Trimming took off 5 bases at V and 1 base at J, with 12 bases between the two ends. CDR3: CASSPGRMSYNEQFF. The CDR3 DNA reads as TGTGCCAGCAGCCCTGGCAGGATGTCCTACAATGAGCAGTTCTTC.

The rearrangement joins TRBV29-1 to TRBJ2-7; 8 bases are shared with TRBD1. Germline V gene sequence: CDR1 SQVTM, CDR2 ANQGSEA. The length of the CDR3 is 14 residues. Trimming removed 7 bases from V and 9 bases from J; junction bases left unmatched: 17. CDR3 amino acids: CSASARNRGKGQYF. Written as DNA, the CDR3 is TGCAGCGCCTCTGCCCGTAACAGGGGGAAAGGGCAGTACTTC.

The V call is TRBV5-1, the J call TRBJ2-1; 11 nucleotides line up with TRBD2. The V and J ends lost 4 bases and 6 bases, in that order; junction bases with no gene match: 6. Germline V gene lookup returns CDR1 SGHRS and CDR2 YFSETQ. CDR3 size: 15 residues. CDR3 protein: CASSPGLAATNEQFF. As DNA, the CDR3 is TGCGCCAGCAGCCCGGGACTAGCGGCAACCAATGAGCAGTTCTTC.